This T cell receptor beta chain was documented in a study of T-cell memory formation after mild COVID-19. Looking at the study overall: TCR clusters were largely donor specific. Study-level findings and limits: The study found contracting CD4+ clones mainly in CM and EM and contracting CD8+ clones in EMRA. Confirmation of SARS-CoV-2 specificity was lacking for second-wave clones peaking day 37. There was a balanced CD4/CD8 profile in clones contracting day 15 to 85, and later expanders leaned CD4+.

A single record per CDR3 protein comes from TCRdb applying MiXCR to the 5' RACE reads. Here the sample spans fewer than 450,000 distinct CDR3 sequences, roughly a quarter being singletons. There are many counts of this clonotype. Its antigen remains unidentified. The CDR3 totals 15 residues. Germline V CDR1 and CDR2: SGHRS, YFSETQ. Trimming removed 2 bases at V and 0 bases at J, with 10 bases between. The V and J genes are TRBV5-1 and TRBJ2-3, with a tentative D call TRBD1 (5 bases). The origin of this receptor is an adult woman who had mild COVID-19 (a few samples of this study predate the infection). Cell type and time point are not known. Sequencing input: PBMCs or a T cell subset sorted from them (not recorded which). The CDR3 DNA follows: TGCGCCAGCAGCTTTAAGGGGTCTAGCACAGATACGCAGTATTTT. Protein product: CASSFKGSSTDTQYF. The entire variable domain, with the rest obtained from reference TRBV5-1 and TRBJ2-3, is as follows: KAGVTQTPRYLIKTRGQQVTLSCSPISGHRSVSWYQQTPGQGLQFLFEYFSETQRNKGNFPGRFSGRQFSNSRSEMNVSTLELGDSALYLCASSFKGSSTDTQYFGPGTRLTVL.